This is a list of T cell receptor beta chains from one sample in a study of blood T cell repertoires in COVID-19. Repertoires were generated with immunoSEQ multiplex PCR, while TCRdb's copy carries only in-frame clones and drops some. The sample has 200,000 to 250,000 clones, just under 90% seen once. The sequenced sample consisted of peripheral blood. These receptors were collected from a man under 40 with COVID-19, enrolled during active disease. Each CDR3 is given with its conserved first and last residue.

>TRBV5-1|TRBJ2-1
CASSLAYMGAPSGRYNEQFF
>TRBV7-3|TRBJ2-2
CAGQGAGGGELFF
>TRBV9|TRBJ2-1
CASSVGRGGNYEQFF
>TRBV5-1|TRBJ2-7
CASSARDRVGYEQYF
>TRBV6-5|TRBJ2-3
CASSYRERSDTQYF
>TRBV11-3|TRBJ2-3
CASSFGGLSDTQYF
>TRBV19|TRBJ1-1
CASSTTPPGQGNTEAFF
>TRBV19|TRBJ1-4
CASSYTTGAEKLFF
>TRBV13|TRBJ1-2
CASSPSRVRLSPYYGYTF
>TRBV9|TRBJ2-7
CASSLRGGGSYEQYF
>TRBV10-3|TRBJ2-7
CATLSTDRGYEQYF
>TRBV5-1|TRBJ1-5
CASSKGEGGNQPQHF
>TRBV5-6|TRBJ2-7
CASSLGMYEQYF
>TRBV7-8|TRBJ1-3
CASRRGRGQLGNTIYF
>TRBV6-5|TRBJ2-7
CASKQGTSYEQYF
>TRBV7-8|TRBJ2-3
CASSFRTDTQYF
>TRBV6-2/TRBV6-3|TRBJ1-2
CASSASGARGYTF
>TRBV19|TRBJ1-4
CASSRGLLRPATNEKLFF
>TRBV10-3|TRBJ2-7
CAISDGGLAAYEQYF
>TRBV28|TRBJ1-2
CAIRQGWGYGYTF
>TRBV3-1/TRBV3-2|TRBJ1-2
CASSQGPGNGYTF
>TRBV7-9|TRBJ2-7
CASSYDPGQGSYEQYF
>TRBV3-1/TRBV3-2|TRBJ2-3
CASSLGPGSDTQYF
>TRBV6-1|TRBJ1-5
CASSEAGSQRPQHF
>TRBV27|TRBJ2-7
CASAASGTYEQYF
>TRBV3-1/TRBV3-2|TRBJ1-2
CASSQLQVPLYGYTF
>TRBV28|TRBJ1-1
CASSPTGGTEAFF
>TRBV6-5|TRBJ1-1
CASTTGYSEAFF
>TRBV7-2|TRBJ1-3
CASSSHPGQGRNTIYF
>TRBV10-3|TRBJ1-2
CAISVNLDNGGQGNLRAF
>TRBV7-2|TRBJ1-6
CASSTRDRGYSPLHF
>TRBV7-6|TRBJ2-1
CASSLPWESNEQFF
>TRBV6-5|TRBJ2-7
CASSYSGGLVEEQYF
>TRBV7-9|TRBJ2-3
CASSSGVGPDTQYF
>TRBV28|TRBJ2-1
CASRQPGQGLYNEQFF
>TRBV27|TRBJ1-6
CATGYNSPLHF
>TRBV16|TRBJ1-2
CASTGTATNYGYTF
>TRBV10-1|TRBJ2-2
CASSDRGTYPNTGELFF
>TRBV5-4|TRBJ2-5
CAYRGVPRETQYF
>TRBV29-1|TRBJ2-7
CSVETGQGTLEQYF
>TRBV7-2|TRBJ2-3
CASSLLAGLSDTQYF
>TRBV4-3|TRBJ2-3
CASSQVLSGTSPHTDTQYF
>TRBV11-2|TRBJ2-7
CASSSSGRNPEQYF
>TRBV7-8|TRBJ2-7
CASSPTDSRVYEQYF
>TRBV15|TRBJ1-2
CATSKPSLGYTF
>TRBV19|TRBJ1-6
CASSTTGTTYNSPLHF
>TRBV15|TRBJ1-1
CATSSGQGVSTEAFF